This T cell receptor (beta chain) came from a study of blood T cell repertoires in COVID-19 (dated by TCRdb to about 2020). Context from the whole study: Collaborator samples came from the United States, Italy and Spain and covered acute and convalescent phases of COVID-19. Subjects who had been exposed to COVID-19, were actively infected with it, or had recovered from it provided the deeply sampled blood TCRbeta repertoires that made up the dataset. The sample metadata nearly always contained a de-identified subject ID, COVID-19 status, age in years and sex. Samples came from the ongoing ImmuneRACE study (first 160 participants) plus 1,254 subjects from 6 global collaborators. Where available, HLA class I and class II types were obtained from metadata supplied by the sample provider rather than from assay-based typing. The prospective study material was composed of cDNA or gDNA derived from T cells, B-cell-depleted T cells, or PBMCs. The repertoires were made available in a free public database intended to serve as a resource for research on the immune response to SARS-CoV-2. The paper's findings and limits, for the study overall: How much clinical and demographic metadata was included differed by source and by participant, and the metadata was provided uncurated.

On this clone itself: Which antigen it targets is not known. No qualities accompany the bases; no much larger clone lies one base away.

TCRbeta CDR3 regions were amplified from genomic DNA using the immunoSEQ Assay, a bias-controlled multiplex PCR. The paper's processing steps were these. Nucleated cell counts per sample were estimated from amplification of reference gene primers within the assay. To quantify the absolute abundance of each unique TCRbeta CDR3 rearrangement, sequence reads were collapsed and filtered. For each sample, productive Simpson clonality was calculated as the square root of Simpson's diversity index across productive rearrangements. Here the immuneACCESS table is served through TCRdb, limited to in-frame sequences with V and J called. Missing clones are a known gap in these copies; in checked studies unresolved V genes cover under half, and the rest lacks a known reason. Clone size and the V and J calls come from that table; the DNA yielded D and trimming. The sample contains under 300,000 clones, 84% of them found a single time. In total, the top ten clones hold more than 1.5% of the sample.

Another Seattle source contributed samples from volunteer blood donors who had recovered from COVID-19. Whole blood was collected in K2EDTA tubes by collaborating institutions according to the institutions' own protocols. Collaborator samples were shipped for TCRbeta analysis as frozen whole blood, isolated PBMCs, or DNA extracted from either sample type. This sequence originates from a woman aged 40-49 years who had recovered from COVID-19. Specimen: peripheral blood.

The nucleotide sequence is TGTGCCAGCAGTCTCAACACAGGGCGGGATTCACCCCTCCACTTT. Its product reads: CASSLNTGRDSPLHF. The chain was built from TRBV28 and TRBJ1-6, and the D gene may be TRBD1, 6 bases matching. V is cut by 5 bases and J by 8 bases, and the space between the germline ends is 16 bases. CDR1 MDHEN and CDR2 SYDVKM were looked up in the germline V gene. Reading from cysteine to phenylalanine, the CDR3 counts 15 amino acids. This entry keeps only the CDR3 DNA: 45 bases, framed from base 1.